Included here is one TCR beta chain sequence, with context. Its antigen is currently unknown. TCRdb reanalyzed the PCR reads via MiXCR. The table shows roughly 30,000 clones, with less than 20% occurring only once. No treatment had been given to any patient before thyroid surgery. The CDR3 runs to 15 residues. The V gene's germline CDR1 is MDHEN and CDR2 SYDVKM. V shed 2 bases, J shed 5 bases, and the junction held 5 bases outside the gene matches. The sample originates from a study of metastatic and nonmetastatic thyroid tumors. Across the study: It was across blood and tumor or nodule tissue from malignant and benign thyroid patients that repertoires were compared. Study-wide results and limits: Malignant tumors reportedly showed significantly higher TCR beta diversity than benign nodules in both blood and tumor.

The source of this sequence is a female donor with papillary thyroid cancer or a benign thyroid nodule (not recorded which). Some clones in this sample may be carry-over from other donors' samples. The chain links TRBV28 to TRBJ1-4, with 7 positions matching TRBD1. The sample consisted of blood. The CDR3 sequence: CASSLARGLNEKLFF. The CDR3 region has the DNA TGTGCCAGCAGTTTAGCCAGGGGGTTGAATGAAAAACTGTTTTTT.